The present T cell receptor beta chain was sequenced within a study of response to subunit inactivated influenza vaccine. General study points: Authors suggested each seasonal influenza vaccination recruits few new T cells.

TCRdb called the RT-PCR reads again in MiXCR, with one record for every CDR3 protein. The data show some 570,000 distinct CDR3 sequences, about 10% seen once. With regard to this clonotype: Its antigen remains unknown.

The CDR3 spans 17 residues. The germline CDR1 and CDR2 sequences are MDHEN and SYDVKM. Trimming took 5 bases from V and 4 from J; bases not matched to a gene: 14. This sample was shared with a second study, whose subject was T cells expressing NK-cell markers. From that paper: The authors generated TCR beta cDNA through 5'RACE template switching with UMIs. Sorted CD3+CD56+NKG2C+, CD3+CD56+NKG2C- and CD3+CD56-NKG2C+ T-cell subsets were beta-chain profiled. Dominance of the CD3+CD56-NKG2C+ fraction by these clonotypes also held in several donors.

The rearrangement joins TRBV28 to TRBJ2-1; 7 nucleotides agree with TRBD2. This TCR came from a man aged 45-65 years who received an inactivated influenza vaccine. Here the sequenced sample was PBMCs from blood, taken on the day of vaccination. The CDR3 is CASSRRLAPSLYNEQFF. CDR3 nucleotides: TGTGCCAGCAGTCGCCGACTAGCTCCTTCTTTATACAATGAGCAGTTCTTC.